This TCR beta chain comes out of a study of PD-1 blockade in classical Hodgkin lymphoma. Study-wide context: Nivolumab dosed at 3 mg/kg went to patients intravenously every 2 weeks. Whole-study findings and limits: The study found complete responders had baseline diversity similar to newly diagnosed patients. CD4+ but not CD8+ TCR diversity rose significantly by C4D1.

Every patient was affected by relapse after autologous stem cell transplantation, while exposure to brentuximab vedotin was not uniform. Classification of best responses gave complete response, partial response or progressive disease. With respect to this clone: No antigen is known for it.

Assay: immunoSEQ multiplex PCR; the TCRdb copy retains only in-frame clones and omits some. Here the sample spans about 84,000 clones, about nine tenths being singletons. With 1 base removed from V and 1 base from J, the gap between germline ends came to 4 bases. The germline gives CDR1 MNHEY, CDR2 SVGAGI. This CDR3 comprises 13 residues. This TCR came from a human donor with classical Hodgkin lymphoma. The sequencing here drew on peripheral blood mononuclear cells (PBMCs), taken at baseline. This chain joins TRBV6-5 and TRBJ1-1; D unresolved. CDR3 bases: TGTGCCAGCAGTTACTACAAGAACACTGAAGCTTTCTTT. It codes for CASSYYKNTEAFF.